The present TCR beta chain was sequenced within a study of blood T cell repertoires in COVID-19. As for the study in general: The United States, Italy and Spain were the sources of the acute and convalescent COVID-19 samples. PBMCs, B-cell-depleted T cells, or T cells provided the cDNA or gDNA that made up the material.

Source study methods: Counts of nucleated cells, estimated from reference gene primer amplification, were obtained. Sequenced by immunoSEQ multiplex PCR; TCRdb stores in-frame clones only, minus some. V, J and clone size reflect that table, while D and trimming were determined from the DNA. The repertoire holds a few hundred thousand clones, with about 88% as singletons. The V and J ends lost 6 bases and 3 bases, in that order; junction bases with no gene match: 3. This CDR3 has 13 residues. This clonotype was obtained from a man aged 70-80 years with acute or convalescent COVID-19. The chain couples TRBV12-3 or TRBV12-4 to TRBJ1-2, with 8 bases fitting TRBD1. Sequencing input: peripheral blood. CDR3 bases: TGTGCCAGCAGCCCGGACAGGGACTATGGCTACACCTTC. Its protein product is CASSPDRDYGYTF.